This record looks at one TCR beta chain sequence and its context. Construction of the TCR beta libraries employed iRepertoire HTBI primers in conjunction with Arm-PCR of CDR3 regions. TCRdb itself ran the multiplex PCR reads through MiXCR, one entry per CDR3 protein. The table records approximately 210,000 distinct CDR3 sequences, around 17% of them present only once. The CDR3 is 15 amino acids. The germline CDR1 and CDR2 sequences are SGHVS and FNYEAQ. Trimming took 1 base from V and 5 from J, leaving 14 bases between them. The data belong to a study of regulatory T cells in long-lasting Graves disease. As for time point: newly diagnosed GD, antithyroid drugs for less than 3 months. The TCR library was prepared using RNA isolated from PBMCs. Graves' disease was diagnosed by American Thyroid Association guidelines.

Sequencing was performed on peripheral blood mononuclear cells (PBMCs), taken at new diagnosis, from a patient treated with antithyroid drugs. This receptor was obtained from a female donor with Graves disease. V and J are TRBV7-6 and TRBJ1-1; D uncertain. The CDR3 protein is CASSLVRIGWTEAFF. The CDR3 nucleotides are TGTGCCAGCAGCTTAGTGCGAATAGGGTGGACTGAAGCTTTCTTT.